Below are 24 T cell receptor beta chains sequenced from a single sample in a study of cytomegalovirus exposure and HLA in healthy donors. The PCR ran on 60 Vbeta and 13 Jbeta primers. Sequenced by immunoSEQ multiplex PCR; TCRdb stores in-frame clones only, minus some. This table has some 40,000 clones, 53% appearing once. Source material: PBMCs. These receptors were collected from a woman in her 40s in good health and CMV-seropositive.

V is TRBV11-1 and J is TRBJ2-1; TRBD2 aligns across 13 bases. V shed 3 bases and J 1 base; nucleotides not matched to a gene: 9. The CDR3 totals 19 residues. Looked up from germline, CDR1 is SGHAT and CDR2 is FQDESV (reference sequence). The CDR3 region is CASSLTGLAGDLSYNEQFF. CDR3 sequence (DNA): TGTGCCAGCAGCTTGACAGGACTAGCGGGGGATCTTTCCTACAATGAGCAGTTCTTC.

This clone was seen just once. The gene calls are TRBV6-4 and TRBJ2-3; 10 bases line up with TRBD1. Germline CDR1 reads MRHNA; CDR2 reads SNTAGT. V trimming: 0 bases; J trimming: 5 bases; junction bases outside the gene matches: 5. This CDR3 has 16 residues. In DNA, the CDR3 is TGTGCCAGCAGTGACTCGAAGGGACAGGGGTTAGATACGCAGTATTTT. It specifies CASSDSKGQGLDTQYF.

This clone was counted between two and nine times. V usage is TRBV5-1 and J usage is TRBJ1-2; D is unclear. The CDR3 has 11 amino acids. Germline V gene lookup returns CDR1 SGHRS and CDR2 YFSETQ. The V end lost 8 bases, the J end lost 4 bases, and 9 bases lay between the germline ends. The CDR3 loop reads CASSGSYGYTF. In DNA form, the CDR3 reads TGCGCCAGTTCGGGGTCCTATGGCTACACCTTC. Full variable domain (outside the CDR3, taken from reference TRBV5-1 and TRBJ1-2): KAGVTQTPRYLIKTRGQQVTLSCSPISGHRSVSWYQQTPGQGLQFLFEYFSETQRNKGNFPGRFSGRQFSNSRSEMNVSTLELGDSALYLCASSGSYGYTFGSGTRLTVV.

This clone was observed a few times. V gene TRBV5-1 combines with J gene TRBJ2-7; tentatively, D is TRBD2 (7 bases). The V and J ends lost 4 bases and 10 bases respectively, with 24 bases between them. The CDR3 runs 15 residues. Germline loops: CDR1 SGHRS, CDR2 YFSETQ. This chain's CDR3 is CASSPTSETGTFQYF. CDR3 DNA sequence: TGCGCCAGCAGCCCAACTAGCGAGACAGGAACCTTTCAGTACTTC.

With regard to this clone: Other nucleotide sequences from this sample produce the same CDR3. CDR3: CASSSLANTGELFF. In nucleotides, the CDR3 is TGTGCCAGCAGCTCGCTAGCGAACACCGGGGAGCTGTTTTTT. The rearrangement uses TRBV7-2 and TRBJ2-2, with unresolved D. Germline-derived CDR1 and CDR2 are SGHTA and FQGNSA. CDR3 length: 14 amino acids. With 4 bases removed from V and 0 bases from J, the gap between germline ends came to 6 bases.

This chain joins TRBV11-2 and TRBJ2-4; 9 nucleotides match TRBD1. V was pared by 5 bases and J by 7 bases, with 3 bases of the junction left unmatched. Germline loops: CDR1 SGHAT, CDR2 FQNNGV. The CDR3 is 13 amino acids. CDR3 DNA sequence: TGTGCCAGCAGCACGGGACAGGGTAACATTCAGTACTTC. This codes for CASSTGQGNIQYF.

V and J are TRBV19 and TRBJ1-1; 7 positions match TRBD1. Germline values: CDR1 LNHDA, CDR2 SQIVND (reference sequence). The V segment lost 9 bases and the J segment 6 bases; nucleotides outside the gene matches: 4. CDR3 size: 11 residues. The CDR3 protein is CASWQGAEAFF. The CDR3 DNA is TGTGCCAGCTGGCAGGGGGCTGAAGCTTTCTTT.

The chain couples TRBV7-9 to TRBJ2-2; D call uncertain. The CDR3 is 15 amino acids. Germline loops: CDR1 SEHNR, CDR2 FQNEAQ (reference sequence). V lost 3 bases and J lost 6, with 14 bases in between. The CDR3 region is CASSFQTSGPGELFF. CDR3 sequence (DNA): TGTGCCAGCAGCTTCCAAACATCGGGTCCCGGGGAGCTGTTTTTT.

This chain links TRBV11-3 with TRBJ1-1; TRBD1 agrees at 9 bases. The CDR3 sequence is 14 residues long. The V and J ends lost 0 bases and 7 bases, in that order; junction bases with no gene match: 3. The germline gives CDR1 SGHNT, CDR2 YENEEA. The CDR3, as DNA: TGTGCCAGCAGCTTAGAACAGGGGGCCGGTGAAGCTTTCTTT. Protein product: CASSLEQGAGEAFF.

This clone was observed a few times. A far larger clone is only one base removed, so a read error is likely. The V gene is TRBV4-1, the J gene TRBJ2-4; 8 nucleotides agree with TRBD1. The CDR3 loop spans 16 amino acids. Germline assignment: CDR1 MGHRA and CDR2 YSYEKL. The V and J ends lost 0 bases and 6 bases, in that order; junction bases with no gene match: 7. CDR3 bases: TGCGCCAGCAGCCAAGAGCCCGGGACAGGCTCAAACATTCAGTACTTC. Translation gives CASSQEPGTGSNIQYF.

DNA for the CDR3: TGTGCCTGGAGTGTAGGTGGGGCTGCCTACGAGCAGTACTTC. Its protein product is CAWSVGGAAYEQYF. The chain is built from TRBV30 and TRBJ2-7; a weak D match, TRBD1 (5 bases). Germline V lookup: CDR1 GTSNPN, CDR2 SVGIG (reference sequence). This CDR3 is built from 14 residues. Trimming shortened V by 0 bases and J by 2 bases, and 11 bases separated the two germline ends.

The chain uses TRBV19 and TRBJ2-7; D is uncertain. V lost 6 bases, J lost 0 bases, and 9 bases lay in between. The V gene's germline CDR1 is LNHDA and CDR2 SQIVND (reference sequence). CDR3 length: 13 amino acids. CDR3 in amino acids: CASSQTPSYEQYF. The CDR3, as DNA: TGTGCCAGTAGCCAGACACCCTCCTACGAGCAGTACTTC.

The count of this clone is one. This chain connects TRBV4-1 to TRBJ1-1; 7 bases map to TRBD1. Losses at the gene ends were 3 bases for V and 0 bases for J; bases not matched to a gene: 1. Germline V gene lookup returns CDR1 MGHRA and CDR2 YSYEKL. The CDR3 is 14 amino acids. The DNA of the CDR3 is TGCGCCAGCAGCCAGGGACAGATGAACACTGAAGCTTTCTTT. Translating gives CASSQGQMNTEAFF.

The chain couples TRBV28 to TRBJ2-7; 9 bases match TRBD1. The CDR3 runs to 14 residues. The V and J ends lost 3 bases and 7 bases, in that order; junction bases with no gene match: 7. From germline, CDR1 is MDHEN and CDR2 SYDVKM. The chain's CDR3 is CASSFLQGAREQYF. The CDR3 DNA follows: TGTGCCAGCAGTTTTCTACAGGGGGCGCGGGAGCAGTACTTC.

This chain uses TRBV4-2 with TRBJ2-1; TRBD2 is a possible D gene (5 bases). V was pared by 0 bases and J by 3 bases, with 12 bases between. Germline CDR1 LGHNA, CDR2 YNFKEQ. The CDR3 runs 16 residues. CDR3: CASSQDDPGSYNEQFF. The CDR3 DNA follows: TGTGCCAGCAGCCAAGACGACCCGGGGAGCTACAATGAGCAGTTCTTC.

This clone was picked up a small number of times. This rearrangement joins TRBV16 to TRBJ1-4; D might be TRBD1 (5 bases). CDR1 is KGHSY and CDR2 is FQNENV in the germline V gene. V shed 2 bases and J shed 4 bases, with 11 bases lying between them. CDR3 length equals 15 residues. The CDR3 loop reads CASSQGGTFNEKLFF. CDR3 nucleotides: TGTGCCAGCAGCCAAGGGGGGACCTTTAATGAAAAACTGTTTTTT. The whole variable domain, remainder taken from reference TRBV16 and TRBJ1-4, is GEEVAQTPKHLVRGEGQKAKLYCAPIKGHSYVFWYQQVLKNEFKFLISFQNENVFDETGMPKERFSAKCLPNSPCSLEIQATKLEDSAVYFCASSQGGTFNEKLFFGSGTQLSVL.

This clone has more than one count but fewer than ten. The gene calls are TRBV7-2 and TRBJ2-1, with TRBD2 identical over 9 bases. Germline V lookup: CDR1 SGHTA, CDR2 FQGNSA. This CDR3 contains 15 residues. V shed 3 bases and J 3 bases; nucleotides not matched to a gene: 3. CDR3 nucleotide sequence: TGTGCCAGCAGCTTGACTAGCGGACGCTACAATGAGCAGTTCTTC. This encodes CASSLTSGRYNEQFF.

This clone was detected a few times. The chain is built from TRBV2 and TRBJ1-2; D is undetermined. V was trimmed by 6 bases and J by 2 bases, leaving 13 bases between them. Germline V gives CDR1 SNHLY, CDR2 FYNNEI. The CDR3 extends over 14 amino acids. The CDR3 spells CASRAGTVNYGYTF. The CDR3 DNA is TGTGCCAGCAGGGCGGGCACAGTGAACTATGGCTACACCTTC.

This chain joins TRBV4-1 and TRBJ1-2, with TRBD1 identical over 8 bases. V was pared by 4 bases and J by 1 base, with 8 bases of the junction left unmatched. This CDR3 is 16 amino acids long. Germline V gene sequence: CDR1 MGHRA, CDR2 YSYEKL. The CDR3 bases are TGCGCCAGCAGCCCGCTCGACAGGGGATATAACTATGGCTACACCTTC. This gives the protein CASSPLDRGYNYGYTF.

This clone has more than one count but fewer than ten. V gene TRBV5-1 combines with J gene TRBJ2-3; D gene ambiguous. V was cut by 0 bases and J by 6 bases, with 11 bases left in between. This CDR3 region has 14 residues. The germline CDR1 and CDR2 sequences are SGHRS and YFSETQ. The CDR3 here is CASSLGYEADTQYF. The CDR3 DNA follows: TGCGCCAGCAGCTTGGGTTACGAGGCGGATACGCAGTATTTT.

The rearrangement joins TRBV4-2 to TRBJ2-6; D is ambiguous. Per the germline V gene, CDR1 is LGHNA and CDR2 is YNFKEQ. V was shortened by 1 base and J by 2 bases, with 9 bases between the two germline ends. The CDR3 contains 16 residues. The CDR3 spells CASSQATETGANVLTF. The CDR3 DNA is TGTGCCAGCAGCCAAGCTACCGAGACTGGGGCCAACGTCCTGACTTTC.

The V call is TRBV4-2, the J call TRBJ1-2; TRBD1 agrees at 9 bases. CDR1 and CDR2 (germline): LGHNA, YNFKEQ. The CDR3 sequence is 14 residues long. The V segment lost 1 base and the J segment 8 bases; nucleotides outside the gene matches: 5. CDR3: CASSQGRTGEGYTF. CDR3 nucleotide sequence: TGTGCCAGCAGCCAAGGACGGACAGGGGAAGGCTACACCTTC.

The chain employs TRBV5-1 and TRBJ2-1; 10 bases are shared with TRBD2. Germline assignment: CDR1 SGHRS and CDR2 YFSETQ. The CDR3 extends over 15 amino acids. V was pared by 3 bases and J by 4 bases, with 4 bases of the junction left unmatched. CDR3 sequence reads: CASSSYSGGYNEQFF. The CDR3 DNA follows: TGCGCCAGCAGCTCATATAGCGGGGGGTACAATGAGCAGTTCTTC. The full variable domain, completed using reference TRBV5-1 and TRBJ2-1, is KAGVTQTPRYLIKTRGQQVTLSCSPISGHRSVSWYQQTPGQGLQFLFEYFSETQRNKGNFPGRFSGRQFSNSRSEMNVSTLELGDSALYLCASSSYSGGYNEQFFGPGTRLTVL.

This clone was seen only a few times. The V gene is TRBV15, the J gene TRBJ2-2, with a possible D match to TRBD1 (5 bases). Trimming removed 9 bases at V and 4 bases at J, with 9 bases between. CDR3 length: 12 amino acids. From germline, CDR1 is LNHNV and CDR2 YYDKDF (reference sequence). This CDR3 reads CATTRATGELFF. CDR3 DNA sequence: TGTGCCACTACCAGGGCCACCGGGGAGCTGTTTTTT.